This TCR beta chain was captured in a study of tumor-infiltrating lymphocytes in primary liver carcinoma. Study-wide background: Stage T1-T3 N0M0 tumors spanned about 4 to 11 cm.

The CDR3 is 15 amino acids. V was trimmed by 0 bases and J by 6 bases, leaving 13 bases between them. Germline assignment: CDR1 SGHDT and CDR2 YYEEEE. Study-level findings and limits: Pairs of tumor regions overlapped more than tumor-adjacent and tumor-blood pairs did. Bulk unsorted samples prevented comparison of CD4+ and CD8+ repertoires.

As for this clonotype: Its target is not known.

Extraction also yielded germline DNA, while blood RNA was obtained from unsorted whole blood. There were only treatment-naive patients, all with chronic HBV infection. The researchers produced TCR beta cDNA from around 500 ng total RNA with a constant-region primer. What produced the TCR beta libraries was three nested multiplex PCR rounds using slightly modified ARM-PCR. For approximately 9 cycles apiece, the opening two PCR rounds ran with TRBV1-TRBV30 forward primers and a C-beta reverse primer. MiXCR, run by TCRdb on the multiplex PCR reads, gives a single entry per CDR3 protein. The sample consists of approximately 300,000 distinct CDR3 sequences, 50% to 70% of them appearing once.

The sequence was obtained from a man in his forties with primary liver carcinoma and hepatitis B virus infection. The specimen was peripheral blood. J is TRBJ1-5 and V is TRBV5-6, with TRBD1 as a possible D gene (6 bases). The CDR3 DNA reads TGTGCCAGCAGCTTGGAGGCCAGGGGAGGTCAGCCCCAGCATTTT. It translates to CASSLEARGGQPQHF.